This T cell receptor beta chain was recorded in a study of cytomegalovirus exposure and HLA in healthy donors. The primer mix had 60 Vbeta and 13 Jbeta primers. Measured with immunoSEQ multiplex PCR; TCRdb has only the in-frame clones, and not every one. The table includes approximately 200,000 clones, 75% to 85% detected once. Trimming took 6 bases from V and 0 from J; bases not matched to a gene: 9. The germline V gene has CDR1 LGHNT and CDR2 FRNRAP. CDR3 size: 16 residues. The source is a girl between 10 and 17 years old in good health and CMV-seropositive. The sequenced material came from PBMCs. The rearrangement uses TRBV12-5 and TRBJ1-1, with 8 bases matching TRBD1. The CDR3 bases are TGTGCTAGTGGGGGGACAGGCCTTCTTATGAACACTGAAGCTTTCTTT. Its translation is CASGGTGLLMNTEAFF.